The rows below give T cell receptor beta chains drawn from one sample of a study of T cell responses to AZD1222 COVID-19 vaccine. TCRdb's table, derived via immunoSEQ multiplex PCR, lists solely in-frame clones and lacks some. Of about 150,000 clones listed, 70% to 90% were seen once; the top ten hold about 5.1%. Specimen: peripheral blood, collected on day 0 of MenACWY control vaccination. The receptors stem from an adult in good health. Both conserved end residues are part of each CDR3. The D gene is left open where the match is weak. Expanded clones get a size class; other rows say once, few or many, or leave the size out.

cdr3_length	v_call	clone_size	d_call	j_call	cdr3_nt	cdr3_aa
14	TRBV6-5	NA	NA	TRBJ1-1	TGTGCCAGCAGTTACTCGGAGGGGAACACTGAAGCTTTCTTT	CASSYSEGNTEAFF
13	TRBV5-4	NA	NA	TRBJ1-1	TGTGCCAGCAGCTGGGGGGGTAACACTGAAGCTTTCTTT	CASSWGGNTEAFF
16	TRBV5-4	few	NA	TRBJ1-2	TGTGCCAGCACCTCTCCACGGCGGGGGGCACATTATGGCTACACCTTC	CASTSPRRGAHYGYTF
12	TRBV27	NA	NA	TRBJ1-4	TGTGCCAGCAGGACACGGGGTGAAAAACTGTTTTTT	CASRTRGEKLFF
12	TRBV12-3/TRBV12-4	NA	NA	TRBJ2-2	TGTGCCAGCACCTTCCGGACCGGGGAGCTGTTTTTT	CASTFRTGELFF
13	TRBV28	NA	NA	TRBJ1-1	TGTGCCAGCAGTTTATTGGTGAACACTGAAGCTTTCTTT	CASSLLVNTEAFF
17	TRBV7-2	NA	NA	TRBJ2-1	TGTGCCAGCAGCTTGAGCCGGACCCTCAGCCAGAGCAATGAGCAGTTCTTC	CASSLSRTLSQSNEQFF
12	TRBV12-3/TRBV12-4	NA	NA	TRBJ1-5	TGTGCCAGCAGTCGGCAGGGTCAGCCCCAGCATTTT	CASSRQGQPQHF
14	TRBV18	NA	TRBD1	TRBJ2-7	TGTGCCAGCTCATCGACAGGGGTTACCTACGAGCAGTACTTC	CASSSTGVTYEQYF
13	TRBV6-2/TRBV6-3	NA	NA	TRBJ2-1	TGTGCCAGCAGTTACGAGCAGTACAATGAGCAGTTCTTC	CASSYEQYNEQFF
15	TRBV2	NA	TRBD1	TRBJ1-1	TGTGCCAGCAGTCTCCTGGGACAGGTAAATTCTGAAGCTTTCTTT	CASSLLGQVNSEAFF
15	TRBV5-1	NA	TRBD1	TRBJ1-3	TGCGCCAGCAGCCCGGGACAGGGATCGGGAAACACCATATATTTT	CASSPGQGSGNTIYF
14	TRBV15	NA	NA	TRBJ1-2	TGTGCCACCAGCAAGCTTACGGGGGCGGATGGCTACACCTTC	CATSKLTGADGYTF
15	TRBV27	NA	NA	TRBJ1-1	TGTGCCAGCAGGGGGGCGGAGCTCTGGGACACTGAAGCTTTCTTT	CASRGAELWDTEAFF
12	TRBV28	few	NA	TRBJ2-2	TGTGCCAGTAAACAGAACACCGGGGAGCTGTTTTTT	CASKQNTGELFF
16	TRBV9	once	TRBD1	TRBJ2-1	TGTGCCAGCAGCGTAGGGGGCAGGGGGCGGATGGATGAGCAGTTCTTC	CASSVGGRGRMDEQFF
12	TRBV28	NA	NA	TRBJ1-2	TGTGCCAGCAGTTGGGTTAACTATGGCTACACCTTC	CASSWVNYGYTF
18	TRBV11-2	once	TRBD2	TRBJ2-2	TGTGCCAGCAGTCCCGGACGCGGGAGGGCCTGGAACACCGGGGAGCTGTTTTTT	CASSPGRGRAWNTGELFF
14	TRBV2	NA	TRBD1	TRBJ1-1	TGTGCCAGCAGTGTCCAACAGGGGGGTGCTGAAGCTTTCTTT	CASSVQQGGAEAFF
15	TRBV5-1	NA	NA	TRBJ1-2	TGCGCCAGCAGCTCCGGGGGCACCACTAACTATGGCTACACCTTC	CASSSGGTTNYGYTF
13	TRBV7-7	once	NA	TRBJ2-2	TGTGCTGGGGGAGAGGGTAACACCGGGGAGCTGTTTTTT	CAGGEGNTGELFF
12	TRBV2	NA	NA	TRBJ1-3	TGTGCCAGCAGTGTATCTCAGGGGACCATATATTTT	CASSVSQGTIYF
14	TRBV29-1	NA	NA	TRBJ2-5	TGCAGCGTTGCCGGGAATTCACGCTCAGAGACCCAGTACTTC	CSVAGNSRSETQYF
14	TRBV7-2	NA	NA	TRBJ2-5	TGTGCCAGCAGACTAGGAGCCGGAGGTGGGACCCAGTACTTC	CASRLGAGGGTQYF
11	TRBV11-2	NA	NA	TRBJ2-7	TGTGCCAGCACCTTGTCCCACGAGCAGTACTTC	CASTLSHEQYF
14	TRBV11-1	few	NA	TRBJ1-2	TGTGCCAGCAGCTCGTCCCCCAGGGACTATGGCTACACCTTC	CASSSSPRDYGYTF
15	TRBV6-6	NA	NA	TRBJ2-1	TGTGCCAGCAAGGGGGGAGGGGTAGACTACAATGAGCAGTTCTTC	CASKGGGVDYNEQFF
16	TRBV12-5	few	TRBD2	TRBJ2-2	TGTGCTAGTGGTCCCTGGACTAGCGGGAGGGTGAGGGAGCTGTTTTTT	CASGPWTSGRVRELFF
15	TRBV4-2	NA	NA	TRBJ1-2	TGTGCCAGCAGCCAAGTGGAGGGAGCTAACTATGGCTACACCTTC	CASSQVEGANYGYTF
11	TRBV20-1	once	NA	TRBJ2-2	TGCAGTGCCAGAGGCCCCGGGGAGCTGTTTTTT	CSARGPGELFF
15	TRBV4-1	NA	TRBD1	TRBJ1-6	TGCGCCAGCAGCCAACTCGGGACAGGATATTCACCCCTCCACTTT	CASSQLGTGYSPLHF
16	TRBV27	NA	NA	TRBJ1-1	TGTGCCAGCAGCTTCATCCGAGGTTCAGGATACACTGAAGCTTTCTTT	CASSFIRGSGYTEAFF
16	TRBV19	once	TRBD1	TRBJ2-4	TGTGCCAGTACCAAAAGTGATGAGGGACAGGGATACATTCAGTACTTC	CASTKSDEGQGYIQYF
13	TRBV7-2	NA	NA	TRBJ1-4	TGTGCCAGCAGCTTAGAGAGAGGGGGGAAACTGTTTTTT	CASSLERGGKLFF
15	TRBV28	NA	TRBD2	TRBJ2-7	TGTGCCAGCAGTTTAAGGGCGGGAGTTGGCTACGAGCAGTACTTC	CASSLRAGVGYEQYF
14	TRBV5-6	NA	NA	TRBJ1-4	TGTGCCAGCAGCTTAGGCGGAGTGGATGAAAAACTGTTTTTT	CASSLGGVDEKLFF
17	TRBV5-4	NA	TRBD1	TRBJ2-3	TGTGCCAGCAGCTTGGTGGGGCAGGGGGCATCAACAGATACGCAGTATTTT	CASSLVGQGASTDTQYF
13	TRBV2	NA	NA	TRBJ2-7	TGTGCCAGCAGTGGACAATCCTCCTACGAGCAGTACTTC	CASSGQSSYEQYF
15	TRBV2	once	NA	TRBJ1-5	TGTGCCAGCAGTGGTCCCGGTGTGGGGGGTCAGCCCCAGCATTTT	CASSGPGVGGQPQHF
15	TRBV5-1	NA	NA	TRBJ2-6	TGCGCCAGCAGCGTAGGACCCTCTGGGGCCAACGTCCTGACTTTC	CASSVGPSGANVLTF
13	TRBV2	NA	TRBD1	TRBJ1-2	TGTGCCAGTACCCGGGACAGGGGTGATGGCTACACCTTC	CASTRDRGDGYTF
15	TRBV5-1	NA	TRBD1	TRBJ1-2	TGCGCCAGCAGCCCTCAGGGGGGCTCTAACTATGGCTACACCTTC	CASSPQGGSNYGYTF
15	TRBV4-1	NA	TRBD2	TRBJ2-1	TGCGCCAGCAGCCAAGTAGGAGCGGGGGGGCCGGAGCAGTTCTTC	CASSQVGAGGPEQFF
16	TRBV28	NA	TRBD2	TRBJ2-2	TGTGCCAGCAGTTTATGGGAAGCGGGGGTCTCCGGGGAGCTGTTTTTT	CASSLWEAGVSGELFF
14	TRBV29-1	NA	TRBD1	TRBJ1-3	TGCAGCGTCGTGGGACAGGGTTTTGGAAACACCATATATTTT	CSVVGQGFGNTIYF
16	TRBV30	once	NA	TRBJ1-4	TGTGCCTGGGGGACGACTCTCCGTACAACTAATGAAAAACTGTTTTTT	CAWGTTLRTTNEKLFF
15	TRBV6-5	NA	TRBD1	TRBJ1-5	TGTGCCAGCCGAGAACGGACAGGGGTAAATCAGCCCCAGCATTTT	CASRERTGVNQPQHF
13	TRBV6-1	NA	NA	TRBJ1-1	TGTGCCAGCAGTGAACACCTGAACACTGAAGCTTTCTTT	CASSEHLNTEAFF
13	TRBV24-1	once	NA	TRBJ1-5	TGTGCCACCAGTCAGGGTTTGAATCAGCCCCAGCATTTT	CATSQGLNQPQHF
13	TRBV2	few	NA	TRBJ1-1	TGTGCCAGCAGTACAGGTTCGCACACTGAAGCTTTCTTT	CASSTGSHTEAFF